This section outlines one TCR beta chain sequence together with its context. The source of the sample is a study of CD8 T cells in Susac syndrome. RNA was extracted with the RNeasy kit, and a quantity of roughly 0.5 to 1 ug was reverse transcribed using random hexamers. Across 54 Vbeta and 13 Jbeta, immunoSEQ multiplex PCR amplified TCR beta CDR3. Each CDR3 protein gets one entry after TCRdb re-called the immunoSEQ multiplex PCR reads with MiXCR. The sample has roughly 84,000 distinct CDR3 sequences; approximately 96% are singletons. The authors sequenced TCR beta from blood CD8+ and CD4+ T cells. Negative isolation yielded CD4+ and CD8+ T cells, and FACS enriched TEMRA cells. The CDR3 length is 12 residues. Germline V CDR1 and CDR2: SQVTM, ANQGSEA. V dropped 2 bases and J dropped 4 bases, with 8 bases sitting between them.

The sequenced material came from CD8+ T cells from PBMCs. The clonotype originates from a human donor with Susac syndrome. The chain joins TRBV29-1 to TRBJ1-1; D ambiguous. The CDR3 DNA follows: TGCAGCGTTGAACTACGTGGCACTGAAGCTTTCTTT. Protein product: CSVELRGTEAFF.